This entry lists 4 T cell receptor beta chains sequenced from one sample in a study of CD8+ T cells in alopecia areata. Treatment given: oral pan-JAK inhibitor, 5-10 mg twice daily. RNA was extracted and reverse transcribed into cDNA as the sequencing template. The repertoire was sequenced with immunoSEQ multiplex PCR; TCRdb's copy has only in-frame clones and lacks some. The repertoire holds some 190,000 clones, roughly 66% seen once, with around 0.92% in the top ten. Sequencing used CD4+ T cells sorted from blood, obtained at week 24, from a patient treated with tofacitinib. These receptor sequences come from a human donor with alopecia areata.

The chain is built from TRBV29-1 and TRBJ1-1; D gene unclear. This CDR3 has 16 residues. Germline V gene sequence: CDR1 SQVTM, CDR2 ANQGSEA. V lost 0 bases to trimming and J lost 1 base, with 15 bases between them. CDR3 nucleotide sequence: TGCAGCGTTGAAGATTCGTTTGGGATAGGGAACACTGAAGCTTTCTTT. Protein product: CSVEDSFGIGNTEAFF.

The V and J genes are TRBV23-1 and TRBJ2-7; D is unclear. TRBV23-1 is assigned to the ORF class and has an uncertain function. Trimming took 3 bases from V and 6 from J, leaving 15 bases between them. The CDR3 has 14 amino acids. In DNA form, the CDR3 reads TGCGCCAGCAGTCACTGTCTCAAACAAGGCGAGCAGTACTTC. This sequence encodes CASSHCLKQGEQYF.

This chain joins TRBV25-1 and TRBJ2-1, with 9 nucleotides matching TRBD1. Per the germline V gene, CDR1 is MGHDK and CDR2 is SYGVNS. V gave up 7 bases and J gave up 5 bases; unmatched junction bases: 12. CDR3 length equals 16 residues. The DNA of the CDR3 is TGTGCCAGCACACCAAACCCCGGGACAGGGAACAATGAGCAGTTCTTC. It specifies CASTPNPGTGNNEQFF.

The chain links TRBV7-2 to TRBJ2-3; 7 nucleotides line up with TRBD2. V lost 7 bases, J lost 1 base, and 11 bases stayed unmatched. This CDR3 comprises 16 residues. The germline gives CDR1 SGHTA, CDR2 FQGNSA. The DNA for the CDR3 is TGTGCCAGCACCGGGCAAAGGCTAGCGGGCACAGATACGCAGTATTTT. Translated, it gives CASTGQRLAGTDTQYF.